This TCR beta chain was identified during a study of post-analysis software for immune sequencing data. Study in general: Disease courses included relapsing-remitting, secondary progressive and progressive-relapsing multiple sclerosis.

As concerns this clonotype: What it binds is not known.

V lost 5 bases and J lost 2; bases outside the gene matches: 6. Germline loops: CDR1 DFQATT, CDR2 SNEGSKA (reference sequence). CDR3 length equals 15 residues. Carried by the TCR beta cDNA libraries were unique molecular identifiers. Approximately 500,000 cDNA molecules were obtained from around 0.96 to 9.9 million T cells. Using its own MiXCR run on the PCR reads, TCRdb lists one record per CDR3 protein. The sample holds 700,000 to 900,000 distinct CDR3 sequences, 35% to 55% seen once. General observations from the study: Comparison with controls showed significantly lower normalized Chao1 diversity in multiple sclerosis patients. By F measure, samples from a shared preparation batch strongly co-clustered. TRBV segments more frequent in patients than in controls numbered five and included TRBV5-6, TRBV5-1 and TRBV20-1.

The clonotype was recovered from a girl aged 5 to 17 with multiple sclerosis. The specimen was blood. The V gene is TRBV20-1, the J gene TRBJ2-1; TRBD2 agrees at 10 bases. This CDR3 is CSASSGRSPYNEQFF. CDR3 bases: TGCAGTGCTTCTAGCGGGAGAAGCCCCTACAATGAGCAGTTCTTC.